This T cell receptor beta chain was sequenced during a study of post-analysis software for immune sequencing data (dated by TCRdb to between 2014 and 2016). Regarding the research as a whole: Disease courses on record covered relapsing-remitting, secondary progressive and progressive-relapsing multiple sclerosis, though some patients had no subtype annotation. Patient repertoires were compared against around 10 previously published healthy control repertoires from donors aged about 6 to 26 years. A subset of samples was prepared in parallel using single-end sample barcoding, then pooled and co-amplified after Illumina adapter ligation. Overall results and qualifications from the work: Significantly higher frequencies in patients than in controls were found for five TRBV segments, including TRBV5-6, TRBV5-1 and TRBV20-1. Strong co-clustering of samples prepared in the same batch was shown by direct clustering with F measure, prompting a batch-effect correction. The control group was slightly older than the multiple sclerosis patient group. Compared with controls, multiple sclerosis patients had significantly lower normalized Chao1 diversity, a finding suggesting substantial peripheral T-cell clonal expansion.

Library prep was done by PCR. Data came from an Illumina HiSeq 2500. To reduce PCR and sequencing biases, unique molecular identifiers were built into the TCR beta cDNA libraries. Approximately 500,000 cDNA molecules were obtained per 1 to 10 million input T cells, so each molecule approximated one T cell. The patient libraries were prepared and sequenced with the same protocol used for the earlier healthy control dataset. Samples belonging to the same batch were prepared together, multiplexed and sequenced on a shared HiSeq lane. The study's own analysis went as follows. MIGEC was used to process the raw barcoded reads, and molecular identifier groups with only a single read were discarded before consensus assembly and CDR3 extraction. VDJtools was used for post-analysis of the clonotype tables, with diversity normalized by down-sampling every dataset to the smallest sample size. Repertoire overlap clustering matched CDR3 amino acid but not nucleotide sequences to correct batch-related cross-sample contamination. TCRdb reanalyzed the raw reads on its own, using fastp at Q25 for trimming and MiXCR for clone calling, and kept in-frame beta chains. Rows are combined by CDR3 protein, so each entry shows the most common genes and DNA. In this record, the V and J calls reflect TCRdb's handling and not the investigators' own analysis. The sample table contains roughly 400,000 distinct CDR3 sequences; only one count was recorded for approximately 38% of them. 6% to 9% of the sample belongs to the ten largest clones.

TCR beta repertoires were profiled from peripheral blood of 10 to 15 young patients with multiple sclerosis to demonstrate the VDJtools post-analysis software. The multiple sclerosis patients were children and adolescents between 6 and 15 years of age. Including cysteine and phenylalanine, the CDR3 has 14 amino acids. Only the CDR3 DNA is retained, 42 bases long and in frame from the first base. At the junction V is shortened by 6 bases and J by 2 bases, with 15 bases in between. CDR1 and CDR2 are drawn from the germline V gene: SGHRS, YFSETQ. For this clonotype: Its antigen is unknown. Per-base quality was not reported, and no clone a single base away is much larger than it.

The sequence joins TRBV5-1 to TRBJ2-7; the D gene cannot be resolved beyond TRBD1 or TRBD2, each matching 6 bases. This receptor was taken from a girl aged 2-10 years with multiple sclerosis. The material sequenced was blood. The DNA is TGCGCCAGCACGCTAGCGACAGGACCCTACGAGCAGTACTTC. It codes for CASTLATGPYEQYF.